One T cell receptor beta chain is described in this entry. In the study's own analysis: Reference gene primer amplification yielded estimated nucleated cell counts. Assay used: immunoSEQ multiplex PCR; TCRdb lists only in-frame clones, some missing. V and J calls and clone size are given by that table; D and trimming were obtained from the DNA. The data contain about 330,000 clones, more than 75% of them singletons. The data originate from a study of blood T cell repertoires in COVID-19. Study-level information: Collection of acute and convalescent COVID-19 samples took place in the United States, Italy and Spain. The cDNA or gDNA used as material had been derived from T cells, B-cell-depleted T cells, or PBMCs.

The TCR sequence derives from a woman between 45 and 60 years old with active or convalescent COVID-19. Sequenced input: peripheral blood.

CDR3 sequence reads: CASTNPPGREQYF. For the CDR3, the DNA is TGTGCCAGCACCAACCCTCCAGGGCGCGAGCAGTACTTC. V usage is TRBV11-1 and J usage is TRBJ2-7, with D perhaps TRBD1 (5 bases). V was pared by 7 bases and J by 6 bases, with 16 bases between. CDR1 and CDR2 from the germline V gene are SGHAT and FQDESV (reference sequence). The CDR3 spans 13 residues.